These 32 T cell receptor beta chains were sequenced from one sample in a study of PD-1 blockade in classical Hodgkin lymphoma. Every one of the patients relapsed after autologous stem cell transplantation (brentuximab vedotin exposure was variable). The data were produced by immunoSEQ multiplex PCR, yet TCRdb's version contains in-frame clones alone and is incomplete. The repertoire holds tens of thousands of clones, with 85% to 90% as singletons. Specimen: peripheral blood mononuclear cells (PBMCs), collected at baseline. The receptors were sampled from a human donor with classical Hodgkin lymphoma.

The genes are TRBV7-8 and TRBJ2-7, with no clear D. Germline CDR1 reads SGHVS; CDR2 reads FQNEAQ. The CDR3 runs 14 residues. V lost 0 bases to trimming and J lost 5 bases, with 11 bases between them. CDR3 protein: CASSLASRVDEQYF. Here the CDR3 DNA reads TGTGCCAGCAGCTTAGCGAGTCGGGTTGACGAGCAGTACTTC.

This chain links TRBV10-3 with TRBJ2-5; TRBD2 aligns across 11 bases. Germline-derived CDR1 and CDR2 are ENHRY and SYGVKD. J was trimmed by 3 bases and V by 5 bases; bases with no gene match: 2. The CDR3 has 14 amino acids. CDR3 in DNA: TGTGCCATCAGTCGACTAGCGGGGAAAGAGACCCAGTACTTC. It yields the protein CAISRLAGKETQYF.

This clone is medium-sized by share. The chain links TRBV6-5 to TRBJ1-1, with TRBD1 matching 8 bases. CDR3 size: 15 residues. V shed 6 bases, J shed 8 bases, and the junction held 14 bases outside the gene matches. Germline CDR1 and CDR2: MNHEY and SVGAGI. In nucleotides, the CDR3 is TGTGCCAGCAGAGCGGACAGGGAGCGCGAGTGGGAAGCTTTCTTT. Encoded protein: CASRADREREWEAFF.

The gene calls are TRBV6-5 and TRBJ2-5; the match to TRBD1 covers 8 bases. The CDR3 loop spans 15 amino acids. Trimming removed 7 bases from V and 4 bases from J; junction bases left unmatched: 11. Germline CDR1 reads MNHEY; CDR2 reads SVGAGI. The CDR3, as DNA: TGTGCCAGCACCATACGGACAGGGATCCGAGAGACCCAGTACTTC. Its translation: CASTIRTGIRETQYF.

This rearrangement joins TRBV5-4 to TRBJ2-5; 8 nucleotides match TRBD2. With V trimmed by 2 bases and J by 4 bases, 4 bases remained unmatched. The CDR3 is 14 residues long. Germline lookup yields CDR1 SGHNT and CDR2 YYREEE (reference sequence). The CDR3 DNA is TGTGCCAGCAGCTTAGCGGGAGTGGGAGAGACCCAGTACTTC. Residues: CASSLAGVGETQYF.

The V and J genes are TRBV14 and TRBJ1-2; the D gene is possibly TRBD1 (6 bases). Germline V gene lookup returns CDR1 SGHDN and CDR2 FVKESK. Deletions cut 0 bases from V and 0 bases from J, with 14 bases between. The CDR3 is made up of 17 amino acids. CDR3: CASSQDLPTGSNYGYTF. CDR3 coding DNA: TGTGCCAGCAGCCAAGATCTCCCGACAGGTTCTAACTATGGCTACACCTTC.

The chain combines TRBV11-2 with TRBJ2-1; 12 nucleotides match TRBD2. CDR1 and CDR2 (germline): SGHAT, FQNNGV. Trimming removed 0 bases from V and 9 bases from J; junction bases left unmatched: 9. The CDR3 runs to 17 residues. As DNA, the CDR3 is TGTGCCAGCAGCTTAGATAAAGTGTCTAGCGGGAGGGTTGAGCAGTTCTTC. Translating gives CASSLDKVSSGRVEQFF.

The chain links TRBV7-8 to TRBJ1-1, with 7 nucleotides matching TRBD1. The V and J ends lost 5 bases and 3 bases, in that order; junction bases with no gene match: 9. Per germline, CDR1 SGHVS and CDR2 FQNEAQ. The CDR3 sequence is 15 residues long. The CDR3 loop is CASSAEGARDTEAFF. For the CDR3, the DNA is TGTGCCAGCAGCGCGGAGGGGGCGAGAGACACTGAAGCTTTCTTT.

The V gene is TRBV19, the J gene TRBJ2-3; D is undetermined. V lost 6 bases and J 2 bases, leaving 12 bases between the germline ends. The CDR3 covers 14 residues. From germline, CDR1 is LNHDA and CDR2 SQIVND (reference sequence). The CDR3 is CASSRTVFTDTQYF. The CDR3 bases are TGTGCCAGTAGCCGAACTGTTTTCACAGATACGCAGTATTTT.

The rearrangement uses TRBV5-1 and TRBJ2-3; unclear D gene. The CDR3 consists of 14 residues. CDR1 is SGHRS and CDR2 is YFSETQ in the germline V gene. Trimming took 0 bases from V and 5 from J, leaving 10 bases between them. CDR3 region: CASSLALGLDTQYF. The DNA for the CDR3 is TGCGCCAGCAGCTTGGCCCTTGGGTTAGATACGCAGTATTTT.

This chain connects TRBV28 to TRBJ1-5; D gene uncertain. Germline assignment: CDR1 MDHEN and CDR2 SYDVKM. Trimming left V 2 bases short and J 5 bases short, with 7 bases between. CDR3 length equals 13 residues. CDR3 coding DNA: TGTGCCAGCAGTTTAAGGGCCGATCAGCCCCAGCATTTT. Protein: CASSLRADQPQHF.

This chain connects TRBV6-1 to TRBJ2-1, with TRBD2 matching over 9 bases. The CDR3 spans 15 residues. Germline V gene lookup returns CDR1 MNHNS and CDR2 SASEGT. The trim removed 4 bases at V and 4 bases at J, leaving 5 bases unmatched. CDR3 in amino acids: CASSVLAGGYNEQFF. CDR3 bases: TGTGCCAGCAGTGTCTTGGCGGGAGGGTACAATGAGCAGTTCTTC.

This clone was counted a single time. The chain has TRBV9 and TRBJ2-3; a possible D gene is TRBD1 (7 bases). The germline V gene has CDR1 SGDLS and CDR2 YYNGEE. CDR3 length: 17 amino acids. The V and J ends lost 0 bases and 1 base respectively, with 15 bases between them. CDR3 sequence: CASSVARRGEGTDTQYF. The DNA of the CDR3 is TGTGCCAGCAGCGTAGCCCGCAGGGGGGAGGGCACAGATACGCAGTATTTT.

The chain employs TRBV27 and TRBJ2-3; D might be TRBD2 (6 bases). Trimming took off 7 bases at V and 3 bases at J, with 17 bases between the two ends. The CDR3 has 15 residues. The germline CDR1 and CDR2 sequences are MNHEY and SMNVEV (reference sequence). The CDR3 DNA is TGTGCCAGCAACTTGGGAGGTCTCGGAACAGATACGCAGTATTTT. As protein: CASNLGGLGTDTQYF.

CDR3 region: CASSLNAGPYEQYF. The CDR3 DNA sequence: TGCGCCAGCAGCTTGAACGCAGGCCCCTACGAGCAGTACTTC. The rearrangement joins TRBV5-1 to TRBJ2-7; D uncertain. V lost 1 base to trimming and J lost 2 bases, with 10 bases between them. This CDR3 has 14 amino acids. CDR1 and CDR2 (germline): SGHRS, YFSETQ. The whole variable domain, filled in from reference TRBV5-1 and TRBJ2-7, reads KAGVTQTPRYLIKTRGQQVTLSCSPISGHRSVSWYQQTPGQGLQFLFEYFSETQRNKGNFPGRFSGRQFSNSRSEMNVSTLELGDSALYLCASSLNAGPYEQYFGPGTRLTVT.

V and J are TRBV7-2 and TRBJ1-2; D is possibly TRBD1 (6 bases). The CDR3 totals 14 residues. V lost 4 bases and J lost 5, with 14 bases in between. The germline V gene has CDR1 SGHTA and CDR2 FQGNSA. The CDR3 sequence is CASSSPGHIYGYTF. The DNA of the CDR3 is TGTGCCAGCAGCTCGCCGGGACACATATATGGCTACACCTTC.

This clone was counted a few times. This sequence joins TRBV5-4 and TRBJ2-1; 9 bases line up with TRBD2. Looked up from germline, CDR1 is SGHNT and CDR2 is YYREEE (reference sequence). V shed 4 bases, J shed 4 bases, and the junction held 3 bases outside the gene matches. The CDR3 sequence is 14 residues long. The CDR3 DNA follows: TGTGCCAGCAGCCTAGCGGGAACATACAATGAGCAGTTCTTC. This encodes CASSLAGTYNEQFF.

The gene calls are TRBV28 and TRBJ2-1; weak D call: TRBD2 (6 bases). Per germline, CDR1 MDHEN and CDR2 SYDVKM. CDR3 length equals 17 residues. V was clipped by 7 bases and J by 6 bases, with 25 bases between them. Written as DNA, the CDR3 is TGTGCCAGCACCCAATCCCCCCGGACTAACCCATCCAATGAGCAGTTCTTC. Protein: CASTQSPRTNPSNEQFF.

The chain has TRBV5-1 and TRBJ1-1, with TRBD1 matching 10 bases. CDR3 length equals 17 residues. The trim removed 0 bases at V and 3 bases at J, leaving 8 bases unmatched. CDR1 and CDR2 from the germline V gene are SGHRS and YFSETQ. CDR3 in amino acids: CASSLGQGATSDTEAFF. For the CDR3, the DNA is TGCGCCAGCAGCTTGGGACAGGGGGCAACGTCGGACACTGAAGCTTTCTTT. Using reference TRBV5-1 and TRBJ1-1 for the parts outside the CDR3, the full variable domain is KAGVTQTPRYLIKTRGQQVTLSCSPISGHRSVSWYQQTPGQGLQFLFEYFSETQRNKGNFPGRFSGRQFSNSRSEMNVSTLELGDSALYLCASSLGQGATSDTEAFFGQGTRLTVV.

The chain joins TRBV2 to TRBJ2-5; no clear D gene. CDR3 length: 12 residues. V was trimmed by 3 bases and J by 5 bases, leaving 7 bases between them. Germline V gives CDR1 SNHLY, CDR2 FYNNEI. The chain's CDR3 is CASSDPMETQYF. The CDR3 nucleotides read TGTGCCAGCAGTGACCCCATGGAGACCCAGTACTTC.

V usage is TRBV10-2 and J usage is TRBJ2-7; D gene uncertain. CDR3 length: 15 residues. Germline V gene sequence: CDR1 WSHSY, CDR2 SAAADI. V shed 2 bases and J shed 0 bases, with 11 bases lying between them. CDR3 sequence (DNA): TGCGCCAGCAGTGAGCACGGTGGGGACTCCTACGAGCAGTACTTC. Translating it yields CASSEHGGDSYEQYF.

The genes are TRBV2 and TRBJ2-7; D is possibly TRBD2 (5 bases). This CDR3 is 14 amino acids long. From germline, CDR1 is SNHLY and CDR2 FYNNEI. Deletions cut 4 bases from V and 2 bases from J, with 12 bases between. CDR3 nucleotides: TGTGCCAGCAGTGCGGGAAGGGAAACCTACGAGCAGTACTTC. As protein: CASSAGRETYEQYF.

The chain combines TRBV9 with TRBJ2-7; D call uncertain. CDR1 and CDR2 (germline): SGDLS, YYNGEE. There are 14 residues in the CDR3. Trimming removed 0 bases from V and 2 bases from J, with 9 bases in between. As DNA, the CDR3 is TGTGCCAGCAGCGTAGGTGGGGAAACCTACGAGCAGTACTTC. Protein product: CASSVGGETYEQYF.

The chain uses TRBV5-1 and TRBJ2-2; 7 bases are shared with TRBD1. Germline assignment: CDR1 SGHRS and CDR2 YFSETQ. This CDR3 has 15 residues. Trimming at V came to 2 bases and at J to 4 bases, leaving 5 bases not matched to a gene. The CDR3 is CASSLRPGGTGELFF. CDR3 nucleotides: TGCGCCAGCAGCTTACGACCAGGGGGCACCGGGGAGCTGTTTTTT.

The chain employs TRBV7-3 and TRBJ2-2; D is undetermined. Trimming removed 5 bases at V and 2 bases at J, with 9 bases between. Germline V lookup: CDR1 SGHTA, CDR2 FQGTGA. This CDR3 comprises 14 residues. Here the CDR3 DNA reads TGTGCCAGCAGCCCTTATCCAAACACCGGGGAGCTGTTTTTT. Translated: CASSPYPNTGELFF.

This chain links TRBV28 with TRBJ1-5; tentative D call: TRBD1 (5 bases). CDR3 length equals 16 residues. The ends were cut back, 1 base at V and 2 bases at J, with 12 bases in the middle. Germline assignment: CDR1 MDHEN and CDR2 SYDVKM. CDR3: CASSLLGLGGNQPQHF. The DNA for the CDR3 is TGTGCCAGCAGTTTATTGGGACTGGGGGGCAATCAGCCCCAGCATTTT.

The chain is built from TRBV19 and TRBJ2-3; 10 nucleotides align to TRBD2. V was pared by 5 bases and J by 0 bases, with 5 bases of the junction left unmatched. This CDR3 has 16 residues. Germline V lookup: CDR1 LNHDA, CDR2 SQIVND (reference sequence). This CDR3 reads CASSASTSGSTDTQYF. The CDR3 coding sequence is TGTGCCAGTAGTGCGTCGACTAGCGGGAGCACAGATACGCAGTATTTT.

The V call is TRBV10-3, the J call TRBJ2-7, with 14 bases aligning to TRBD2. This CDR3 contains 14 residues. CDR1 and CDR2 from the germline V gene are ENHRY and SYGVKD. V lost 6 bases to trimming and J lost 7 bases; unmatched junction nucleotides: 5. Here the CDR3 reads CAIRTSGGAGEQYF. The CDR3, as DNA: TGTGCCATCAGGACTAGCGGGGGGGCTGGGGAGCAGTACTTC.

This chain connects TRBV23-1 to TRBJ1-5; D remains ambiguous. TRBV23-1 is designated an ORF whose function remains uncertain. V lost 4 bases, J lost 0 bases, and 10 bases lay in between. The CDR3 has 15 residues. CDR3 DNA: TGCGCCAGCAGTCCTCTCGGTTTTAGCAATCAGCCCCAGCATTTT. Its protein product is CASSPLGFSNQPQHF.

The V gene is TRBV4-1, the J gene TRBJ2-7; 7 bases are a match to TRBD1. Germline values: CDR1 MGHRA, CDR2 YSYEKL. This CDR3 contains 15 residues. V trimming: 1 base; J trimming: 2 bases; junction bases outside the gene matches: 5. CDR3 amino acids: CASSQVSQGAYEQYF. The DNA of the CDR3 is TGCGCCAGCAGCCAAGTAAGTCAGGGGGCCTACGAGCAGTACTTC.

The chain recombines TRBV7-8 with TRBJ1-4; unclear D gene. CDR1 and CDR2 from the germline V gene are SGHVS and FQNEAQ. Trimming cost V 5 bases and J 0 bases, with 7 bases left between them. The CDR3 is made up of 14 amino acids. The CDR3: CASSRGATNEKLFF. The CDR3 DNA follows: TGTGCCAGCAGCCGGGGAGCAACTAATGAAAAACTGTTTTTT. The whole variable domain, remainder taken from reference TRBV7-8 and TRBJ1-4, is GAGVSQSPRYKVAKRGQDVALRCDPISGHVSLFWYQQALGQGPEFLTYFQNEAQLDKSGLPSDRFFAERPEGSVSTLKIQRTQQEDSAVYLCASSRGATNEKLFFGSGTQLSVL.

The chain carries TRBV15 and TRBJ2-7; the match to TRBD2 covers 11 bases. The CDR3 is 15 amino acids. Germline lookup yields CDR1 LNHNV and CDR2 YYDKDF (reference sequence). V was clipped by 3 bases and J by 3 bases; unmatched bases: 4. The CDR3 bases are TGTGCCACCAGCAGTGAACTAGCGGGGGACTACGAGCAGTACTTC. Protein sequence: CATSSELAGDYEQYF. Drawing the rest from reference TRBV15 and TRBJ2-7, the complete variable domain is DAMVIQNPRYQVTQFGKPVTLSCSQTLNHNVMYWYQQKSSQAPKLLFHYYDKDFNNEADTPDNFQSRRPNTSFCFLDIRSPGLGDTAMYLCATSSELAGDYEQYFGPGTRLTVT.